This T cell receptor (beta chain) was obtained from a study of glioma-infiltrating T cells (dated by TCRdb to 2015 to 2016). Describing the broader study: The study sequenced TCR alpha- and beta-chain repertoires from glioma tissue, from non-neoplastic brain tissue and from matched peripheral blood mononuclear cells. Each tissue-infiltrating repertoire was compared with the same patient's peripheral blood repertoire to measure divergence between tissue and blood T-cell populations. Three low-grade glioma patients, roughly eight primary glioblastoma patients, and three non-glioma patients who contributed non-neoplastic brain tissue made up the paired cohort. The investigation overall reported the following: Small numbers underpinned the group comparisons: roughly 8 glioblastoma patients, three low-grade glioma patients and three non-neoplastic patients. Tissue and blood shared very few CDR3 sequences, a result attributed to high CDR3 diversity and limited sampling. In non-neoplastic patients, VJ-independent divergence between tissue and blood fell below expectation, whereas in all gliomas, and especially in low-grade gliomas, the divergence rose above expectation.

This clonotype was seen ten or more times. Its antigen remains unidentified. No quality values exist for individual bases; no much larger clone is one base distant. The iRepertoire nested amplicon-rescue multiplex PCR (arm-PCR) platform was used to amplify TCR alpha and beta CDR3 regions from RNA. One-step reverse transcription and amplification used about 95-400 ng of tissue mRNA or PBMC total RNA as input. Following bead purification, Illumina adapters were added through a secondary multiplex PCR, and the libraries were then gel-purified between 200 and 400 bp. Internal 6-nucleotide barcodes were carried by the libraries and were used for demultiplexing. Sequencing of the libraries was done on an Illumina MiSeq using 2x220 or 2x250 nucleotide paired-end reads. From the authors' description of their analysis: Paired reads were merged with FLASH 1.2.11 and aligned to the GRCh37 human genome with BWA-MEM before extracting TRA and TRB reads. For V and J assignment, an IMGT-derived reference of cassette sequences and CDR3 motifs that included pseudogenes was used. Three-frame translation of reads was performed, and productive CDR3s were defined as those with a C...FGXG motif and no stop codons. Unique combinations of V-J cassette pair and CDR3 amino acid sequence were defined as clonotypes. Hamming distance filtering was applied to reads, with thresholds set by the sequence error rate of each sample in mapped regions. The public reads were quality trimmed at Q25 with fastp and then assembled into clones with MiXCR by TCRdb, keeping productive beta chains. CDR3 protein duplicates are merged, each entry listing the most common genes and DNA. The V and J calls were not made by the authors but by TCRdb's processing. In all, the sample holds approximately 190,000 distinct CDR3 sequences, and 30% to 40% of those were seen once. Clones ranked in the top ten supply 20% of the sample.

Material: glioma tissue, nonneoplastic brain tissue, or PBMCs (not recorded which). This sequence originates from a human donor with low-grade glioma or glioblastoma, undergoing nonglioma brain surgery, or in good health (not recorded which).

The nucleotides read TGCAGTGCTATCCCGACTAGCGGGAAATTGACCCAGTACTTC. It translates to CSAIPTSGKLTQYF. Recombination joined TRBV20-1 with TRBJ2-5; 11 nucleotides in the junction match TRBD2. According to the germline V gene (reference sequence), CDR1 reads DFQATT and CDR2 reads SNEGSKA. V lost 4 bases and J lost 7 bases, and the count of bases not matched to a germline gene is 8. From the cysteine up to the phenylalanine, the CDR3 has a length of 14 residues. CDR3 DNA only is kept here, 42 bases in frame from base 1.